This T cell receptor beta chain comes out of a study of blood T cells in healthy people across ages. The use of a sample-barcoded 5' primer and a J-beta primer mix characterized a second PCR of roughly 6 to 12 cycles. In TCRdb, the 5' RACE reads were re-called with MiXCR into one record per CDR3 protein. The sample contains 450,000 to 700,000 distinct CDR3 sequences, about 26% of which appear only once. To note about this clonotype: Its antigen is as yet unknown.

General observations from the study: In these data, TCR beta diversity tracked strongly with naive T cell percentage.

In germline, CDR1 is SGHTA, CDR2 FQGNSA. The CDR3 length is 14 residues. V lost 4 bases, J lost 4 bases, and 11 bases lay in between. Healthy Caucasians from Russia aged roughly 6 to 100 served as donors. The chain employs TRBV7-2 and TRBJ2-1; TRBD2 might be the D (5 bases). Input material: blood. This TCR came from a woman between 65 and 79 years old in good health. Written as DNA, the CDR3 is TGTGCCAGCAGCTCGGACGGACTGTACAATGAGCAGTTCTTC. This encodes CASSSDGLYNEQFF.